This TCR delta chain was profiled in a study of gamma-delta T cells after stem cell transplantation. By share, this clone ranks as medium-sized. TCRdb redid clone calling on the RT-PCR reads using CATT. Of about 2,800 delta-chain clones listed, 2.5% to 3% are singletons. V lost 0 bases to trimming and J lost 0 bases, with 16 bases between them. This CDR3 is 17 amino acids long. Per germline, CDR1 GEAIGNYY and CDR2 EKD. This receptor was obtained from a human donor. It is not recorded whose cells these are; they may come from a transplant donor. The V call is TRDV2, the J call TRDJ1; no definite D call. Sequenced material: gamma-delta T cells. CDR3 bases: TGTGCCTGTGACACCGTGGGTGGTATCATTAACACCGATAAACTCATCTTT. Translation gives CACDTVGGIINTDKLIF.